The 18 T cell receptor beta chains given below trace back to one sample, sequenced in a study of T cells in women clearing cervical HPV infection. Sequencing was performed with immunoSEQ multiplex PCR; in TCRdb, only in-frame clones are kept and a portion is missing. The sample shows approximately 22,000 clones, and around 9.3% sits with its ten largest clones. Material for sequencing was blood buffy coat. These receptors all stem from a woman aged 18-70 years with a cervical HPV16 infection that either progressed to CIN3+ or cleared (not recorded which).

Worth noting for this clone: The CDR3 end lies 3 residues beyond the end of the read and is filled in from the germline J gene. V and J are TRBV4-1 and TRBJ2-3; 11 bases map to TRBD2. The CDR3 loop spans 16 amino acids. Germline CDR1 is MGHRA and CDR2 is YSYEKL. With 5 bases clipped from V and 2 bases from J, the junction kept 6 bases outside the gene matches. The part of the CDR3 DNA that was read is TGCGCCAGCAGCAAACTAGCGGGGGCATACACAGATACG. Encoded protein: CASSKLAGAYTDT. The full-length CDR3 reads as CASSKLAGAYTDTQYF.

About this clone itself: The CDR3 is cut off 3 residues early in the read; its end comes from the germline J gene. J is TRBJ1-2 and V is TRBV19; possible D gene TRBD1, 5 bases. This CDR3 is 20 amino acids long. Per germline, CDR1 LNHDA and CDR2 SQIVND (reference sequence). The DNA read from the CDR3 is TGTGCCAGTAGTATAGTTGGGACTAGCGGGTCCTATAGCTCCTACAATGAC. Amino acid sequence: CASSIVGTSGSYSSYND. The full CDR3 is CASSIVGTSGSYSSYNDYTF.

Turning to this clone: The CDR3 end lies 3 residues beyond the end of the read and is filled in from the germline J gene. V is TRBV19 and J is TRBJ2-5; 12 nucleotides line up with TRBD1. Looked up from germline, CDR1 is LNHDA and CDR2 is SQIVND (reference sequence). Losses at the gene ends were 7 bases for V and 5 bases for J; bases not matched to a gene: 8. The length of the CDR3 is 15 residues. Here the CDR3 reads CASKGDRGRGETQYF. The DNA read from the CDR3 is TGTGCCAGTAAAGGGGACAGGGGGCGCGGGGAGACC. The full variable domain, its missing parts supplied by reference TRBV19 and TRBJ2-5, is DGGITQSPKYLFRKEGQNVTLSCEQNLNHDAMYWYRQDPGQGLRLIYYSQIVNDFQKGDIAEGYSVSREKKESFPLTVTSAQKNPTAFYLCASKGDRGRGETQYFGPGTRLLVL.

In regard to this clone: The read terminates 3 residues ahead of where the CDR3 ends, so the germline J gene completes it. The V and J genes are TRBV7-2 and TRBJ1-5, with D tentatively TRBD1 (6 bases). CDR1 is SGHTA and CDR2 is FQGNSA in the germline V gene. V was cut by 5 bases and J by 3 bases, with 11 bases left in between. This CDR3 has 14 amino acids. CDR3 bases read: TGTGCCAGCAGCCCAAGGACAGTCAATCAGCCC. Protein sequence: CASSPRTVNQP. The whole CDR3 protein reads CASSPRTVNQPQHF.

The covered CDR3 bases are TGTGCCAGCAGCGCCGACAGGGCTGGGGAGACC. Residues: CASSADRAGET. The complete CDR3 protein is CASSADRAGETQYF. The chain employs TRBV11-3 and TRBJ2-5; 7 bases fit TRBD1. Read coverage stops 3 residues before the CDR3 terminus; the germline J gene supplies the remainder. The germline V gene has CDR1 SGHNT and CDR2 YENEEA. The CDR3 length is 14 residues. With V trimmed by 5 bases and J by 5 bases, 8 bases remained unmatched.

As to this clone: From the germline J gene comes the end of the CDR3, since the read stops 3 residues before it. The chain uses TRBV14 and TRBJ1-3; 7 bases map to TRBD1. V lost 3 bases and J lost 2; bases outside the gene matches: 10. Germline CDR1 SGHDN, CDR2 FVKESK. This CDR3 comprises 17 residues. CDR3 protein: CASSHEPTGSPGNTIYF. Partial CDR3 DNA: TGTGCCAGCAGCCATGAACCGACAGGGAGTCCTGGAAACACC.

To note about this clone: The observed sequence ends 3 residues before the CDR3 terminus, with the missing tail filled in from the germline J gene. The chain recombines TRBV18 with TRBJ1-4; no firm D call. V was pared by 2 bases and J by 2 bases, with 9 bases between. Germline loops: CDR1 KGHSH, CDR2 LQKENI. The CDR3 has 15 amino acids. Partial CDR3 DNA: TGTGCCAGCTCACCATTGCCCGGGACTAATGAAAAA. Its protein product is CASSPLPGTNEK. The entire CDR3 is CASSPLPGTNEKLFF.

The DNA read from the CDR3 is TGTGCCACCGCGGGACTTACTTATACG. It yields the protein CATAGLTYT. The CDR3 reads in full as CATAGLTYTQYF. V gene TRBV24-1 combines with J gene TRBJ2-3; weak D call: TRBD2 (6 bases). The read ends 3 residues early relative to the CDR3; the germline J gene fills the gap. Germline V gives CDR1 KGHDR, CDR2 SFDVKD. V was cut by 9 bases and J by 7 bases, with 13 bases left in between. This CDR3 comprises 12 residues.

As for this clone: The observed sequence ends 3 residues before the CDR3 terminus, with the missing tail filled in from the germline J gene. J is TRBJ2-3 and V is TRBV7-3; 15 nucleotides align to TRBD2. This CDR3 is built from 19 residues. CDR1 and CDR2 (germline): SGHTA, FQGTGA. The J segment lost 6 bases and the V segment lost 0 bases, leaving 10 bases of the junction unmatched. Partial CDR3 DNA: TGTGCCAGCAGCTTAACCCAAGGGACTAGCGGGGGGCCAGCGGATACG. Protein sequence: CASSLTQGTSGGPADT. The whole CDR3 region reads CASSLTQGTSGGPADTQYF. The whole variable domain, filled in from reference TRBV7-3 and TRBJ2-3, reads GAGVSQTPSNKVTEKGKYVELRCDPISGHTALYWYRQSLGQGPEFLIYFQGTGAADDSGLPNDRFFAVRPEGSVSTLKIQRTERGDSAVYLCASSLTQGTSGGPADTQYFGPGTRLTVL.

This clone is medium-sized (0.01 to 0.1%) by frequency. The read falls 3 residues short of the CDR3 end, and the missing part is taken from the germline J gene. V usage is TRBV7-3 and J usage is TRBJ2-6; the match to TRBD1 covers 8 bases. Germline V gene data show CDR1 as SGHTA and CDR2 as FQGTGA. This CDR3 region has 17 residues. V trimming: 3 bases; J trimming: 0 bases; junction bases outside the gene matches: 4. Incomplete CDR3 DNA: TGTGCCAGCAGCTTGACAGGGGCAACCTCTGGGGCCAACGTC. It encodes CASSLTGATSGANV. From start to end, the CDR3 is CASSLTGATSGANVLTF.

Details on this clone: The read gets to within 3 residues of the CDR3 end, and the germline J gene fills in the rest. The V call is TRBV5-4, the J call TRBJ1-2; maybe TRBD1 (6 bases). Trimming took off 4 bases at V and 2 bases at J, with 9 bases between the two ends. There are 13 residues in the CDR3. CDR1 and CDR2 (germline): SGHNT, YYREEE (reference sequence). The CDR3 here is CASSPRGNYGYTF. The DNA read from the CDR3 is TGTGCCAGCAGCCCCAGGGGAAACTATGGC. The variable domain in full, completed from reference TRBV5-4 and TRBJ1-2, reads ETGVTQSPTHLIKTRGQQVTLRCSSQSGHNTVSWYQQALGQGPQFIFQYYREEENGRGNFPPRFSGLQFPNYSSELNVNALELDDSALYLCASSPRGNYGYTFGSGTRLTVV.

Concerning this clone itself: The junction shows a germline mismatch at one end, possibly a read error. The read halts 3 residues ahead of the CDR3 end, with the missing end drawn from the germline J gene. The chain employs TRBV11-2 and TRBJ1-2; D is ambiguous. The germline V gene has CDR1 SGHAT and CDR2 FQNNGV. The CDR3 has 13 amino acids. The CDR3 sequence is CANSLEPQNGYTF. The CDR3 DNA, read in part, is TGTGCCAACAGCTTAGAGCCTCAGAATGGC.

Turning to this clone: The DNA ends 3 residues before the CDR3 does, and the rest of the CDR3 is filled in from the germline J gene. The J gene is TRBJ2-5, the V gene TRBV20-1; 14 nucleotides line up with TRBD2. This CDR3 is 15 amino acids long. V lost 4 bases to trimming and J lost 7 bases; unmatched junction nucleotides: 8. From germline, CDR1 is DFQATT and CDR2 SNEGSKA (reference sequence). The CDR3 is CSATGTSGGTGTQYF. The sequenced CDR3 bases are TGCAGTGCTACTGGGACTAGCGGGGGTACGGGGACC.

On this clone: The read terminates 3 residues before the CDR3 end, so the remaining end is supplied by the germline J gene. The chain links TRBV30 to TRBJ1-1; D possibly corresponds to TRBD1 (5 bases). Trimming took off 0 bases at V and 4 bases at J, with 15 bases between the two ends. Germline CDR1 GTSNPN, CDR2 SVGIG (reference sequence). The CDR3 runs 15 residues. The sequenced part of the CDR3 DNA is TGTGCCTGGAGTGTAGTCGGAGGGGTTTTCACTGAA. Amino acids: CAWSVVGGVFTE. The full CDR3 protein reads CAWSVVGGVFTEAFF. Based on the CDR3 plus reference TRBV30 and TRBJ1-1, the full variable domain is SQTIHQWPATLVQPVGSPLSLECTVEGTSNPNLYWYRQAAGRGLQLLFYSVGIGQISSEVPQNLSASRPQDRQFILSSKKLLLSDSGFYLCAWSVVGGVFTEAFFGQGTRLTVV.

In regard to this clone: Read sequence stops 3 residues before the CDR3 end, and the germline J gene provides the missing end. The chain carries TRBV5-1 and TRBJ1-2; 9 bases fit TRBD1. CDR1 SGHRS and CDR2 YFSETQ come from the germline V gene. This CDR3 spans 16 amino acids. V lost 0 bases and J lost 6; bases outside the gene matches: 9. CDR3 DNA (partial): TGCGCCAGCAGCTTGGGAGGGACAGGGAGGATGGATGGC. It encodes CASSLGGTGRMDG. The full CDR3 sequence reads CASSLGGTGRMDGYTF. Full variable domain (rest looked up from reference TRBV5-1 and TRBJ1-2): KAGVTQTPRYLIKTRGQQVTLSCSPISGHRSVSWYQQTPGQGLQFLFEYFSETQRNKGNFPGRFSGRQFSNSRSEMNVSTLELGDSALYLCASSLGGTGRMDGYTFGSGTRLTVV.

Comments on this clone: The missing CDR3 end, 3 residues past where the read stops, is filled in from the germline J gene. The chain couples TRBV14 to TRBJ1-2; D unresolved. Germline V gene data show CDR1 as SGHDN and CDR2 as FVKESK. The CDR3 is 13 residues long. Trimming took off 0 bases at V and 4 bases at J, with 6 bases between the two ends. CDR3: CASSQDSSYGYTF. The CDR3 DNA, read in part, is TGTGCCAGCAGCCAAGATAGCAGCTATGGC.

Comments on this clone: The read ends 3 residues early relative to the CDR3; the germline J gene fills the gap. The chain uses TRBV2 and TRBJ2-1; 8 bases match TRBD2. Germline-derived CDR1 and CDR2 are SNHLY and FYNNEI. The CDR3 has 15 amino acids. J lost 8 bases, V lost 0 bases, and 6 bases had no gene match. CDR3 DNA, as far as it was read: TGTGCCAGCAGTGAAGCGGGCGGGGGGTATGATGAG. Encoded protein: CASSEAGGGYDE. The whole CDR3 reads CASSEAGGGYDEQFF.

This clone registers medium-sized by frequency. The DNA ends 3 residues before the CDR3 does, and the rest of the CDR3 is filled in from the germline J gene. V and J are TRBV4-1 and TRBJ2-5, with a tentative D call TRBD1 (6 bases). The CDR3 contains 13 residues. Germline V gene sequence: CDR1 MGHRA, CDR2 YSYEKL. The V and J ends lost 0 bases and 4 bases respectively, with 6 bases between them. CDR3 amino acids: CASSQDRGETQYF. Partial CDR3 DNA: TGCGCCAGCAGCCAAGACAGGGGAGAGACC.